Sequencing of this TCR beta chain was carried out in a study of T cell responses to AZD1222 COVID-19 vaccine (dated by TCRdb to about 2021). For the wider study: AZD1222 recipients with second doses at about 4 weeks or about 12 weeks were pooled, because spike-specific TCR depth and breadth did not differ between schedules. Enrollment into the trials was organized by age into subgroups of 18-55, 56-69 and 70-plus years, and those subgroups contained roughly 140, 27 and 60 TCR-sequenced participants, respectively. A total of 233 trial participants underwent TCR sequencing, of whom around 200 received two doses of AZD1222 and about 25 received two doses of the MenACWY control vaccine.

The time point label on this specimen signifies: baseline before first vaccination. Samples from vaccinated people were obtained from the UK trials COV001 and COV002, which included a single-blind randomized controlled phase 2/3 trial of AZD1222 (ChAdOx1 nCoV-19) in healthy adults. For TCRbeta chain sequencing, PBMC samples were collected from trial participants at day 0 and at day 28 after the second dose. Findings and caveats that apply to the study as a whole: Reportedly, close to half of the unique spike-specific TCRs recognized epitopes lying outside the regions that are mutated in the B.1.351 and B.1.1.7 variants. Conclusions about previously exposed vaccinees are limited, since just a handful of AZD1222 recipients were seropositive for SARS-CoV-2 at baseline. Most participants were white British and females outnumbered males, and the authors suggested that clonal diversity may have been underestimated. After two AZD1222 doses, both the breadth and the depth of spike-specific TCRs were significantly higher than at day 0 and than in MenACWY recipients. No day 14 peak-response samples were available, so repertoires were characterized only after the peak T cell response. CD4 TCRs associated with the vaccine covered the entire spike protein, and the dominant responses were in regions 160-218 and 743-854. In the small 56-69-year group, the increase in depth fell short of significance, most likely because of low power.

The CDR3 numbers 15 residues from cysteine through phenylalanine. Just the 45-base CDR3 DNA is kept, in frame starting at base 1. The junction carries 15 bases between V and J, which are trimmed by 2 bases and 8 bases respectively. CDR1 MNHEY and CDR2 SVGAGI are derived from the germline V gene. On this clone itself: Its target antigen remains unknown. No much larger clone exists at a distance of one base, and base qualities are not known.

The CDR3 regions of human TCRbeta chains were analyzed by immunosequencing. As for how the authors treated the data: TCRs in the repertoires were compared against a reference library of SARS-CoV-2-specific TCRs that had been generated with the MIRA antigen-specificity platform. Breadth was defined as the fraction of unique TCRs that were SARS-CoV-2-associated. Depth was defined as the fraction of total T cells that were SARS-CoV-2-associated. Each spike-specific TCR was assigned to its reactive spike region and to a CD4 or CD8 class using the MIRA data. Log10-transformed breadth and depth values were compared by one-way ANOVA with Sidak's multiple comparisons tests. TCRdb obtained this table from immuneACCESS and retained in-frame rearrangements with V and J assigned. These tables miss some clones; where compared with another copy, unresolved V genes account for less than half of the shortfall, and the remainder is unexplained. V, J and clone size were drawn from that table, and D and trimming were deduced from the DNA. The sample table records fewer than 120,000 clones; around 90% of these occur just once. Around 1.5% of the sample is taken by the ten largest.

The TCR comes from an adult in good health. The chain was built from TRBV6-5 and TRBJ1-4, with TRBD1 perhaps the D gene, on 5 matching bases. The sequences come from peripheral blood, collected on day 0 of AZD1222 vaccination. The CDR3 corresponds to CASSYDPGTLEKLFF. The DNA sequence is as follows: TGTGCCAGCAGTTACGATCCCGGGACCCTCGAAAAACTGTTTTTT.